The 20 T cell receptor beta chains given below trace back to one sample, sequenced in a study of blood T cell repertoires in COVID-19. Libraries were prepared by immunoSEQ multiplex PCR; TCRdb keeps only in-frame clonotypes and omits some of them. Of more than 15,000 clones in the sample, 81% were seen once. The sample consisted of peripheral blood. All receptors derive from a man aged 60 to 69 with acute or convalescent COVID-19.

The chain has TRBV27 and TRBJ2-7; TRBD1 agrees at 7 bases. In germline, CDR1 is MNHEY, CDR2 SMNVEV (reference sequence). The trim removed 6 bases at V and 5 bases at J, leaving 13 bases unmatched. This CDR3 is 15 amino acids long. The chain's CDR3 is CASSSRVQGDHEQYF. The CDR3 nucleotides are TGTGCCAGCAGCTCCCGCGTGCAGGGGGACCACGAGCAGTACTTC.

The genes are TRBV12-5 and TRBJ2-2, with 7 bases fitting TRBD1. The CDR3 loop spans 17 amino acids. The junction had 4 bases not matched to a gene; V was cut back by 0 bases and J by 0 bases. The germline V gene has CDR1 LGHNT and CDR2 FRNRAP. DNA of the CDR3: TGTGCTAGTGGTTTGGTACTAGGACAGGCGAACACCGGGGAGCTGTTTTTT. Its protein product is CASGLVLGQANTGELFF.

V gene TRBV12-5 combines with J gene TRBJ2-7; TRBD2 agrees at 9 bases. The CDR3 consists of 16 residues. Germline V CDR1 and CDR2: LGHNT, FRNRAP. The J segment lost 2 bases and the V segment lost 5 bases, leaving 10 bases of the junction unmatched. The CDR3 DNA is TGTGCTAGTGGTCCATCAACTAGCGGGCGAGCCTACGAGCAGTACTTC. Translated: CASGPSTSGRAYEQYF.

The chain is built from TRBV2 and TRBJ2-7; TRBD1 agrees at 11 bases. Germline CDR1 and CDR2: SNHLY and FYNNEI. The CDR3 sequence is 13 residues long. Trimming removed 8 bases from V and 5 bases from J; junction bases left unmatched: 5. DNA of the CDR3: TGTGCCAGCGGACGGACAGGGGGCAACGAGCAGTACTTC. Translated, it gives CASGRTGGNEQYF.

The genes are TRBV30 and TRBJ1-4; 7 bases align to TRBD1. This CDR3 spans 15 amino acids. From germline, CDR1 is GTSNPN and CDR2 SVGIG (reference sequence). The junction had 12 bases not matched to a gene; V was cut back by 3 bases and J by 8 bases. The CDR3 DNA follows: TGTGCCTGGAGGGAAGGGAGACAGGGAGGAGAAAAACTGTTTTTT. It specifies CAWREGRQGGEKLFF. Drawing the rest from reference TRBV30 and TRBJ1-4, the complete variable domain is SQTIHQWPATLVQPVGSPLSLECTVEGTSNPNLYWYRQAAGRGLQLLFYSVGIGQISSEVPQNLSASRPQDRQFILSSKKLLLSDSGFYLCAWREGRQGGEKLFFGSGTQLSVL.

This clone was observed a few times. V gene TRBV11-2 combines with J gene TRBJ2-3; D might be TRBD2 (7 bases). V was pared by 6 bases and J by 9 bases, with 19 bases between. This CDR3 contains 14 residues. CDR1 SGHAT and CDR2 FQNNGV come from the germline V gene. CDR3 in DNA: TGTGCCAGCAGTTTCGGGGGAGGGAGGGGGACGCAGTATTTT. It is translated as CASSFGGGRGTQYF.

The chain carries TRBV27 and TRBJ2-7; 7 positions match TRBD2. This CDR3 contains 14 residues. CDR1 MNHEY and CDR2 SMNVEV come from the germline V gene (reference sequence). J was trimmed by 0 bases and V by 6 bases; bases with no gene match: 5. Here the CDR3 reads CASRGGYDSYEQYF. The CDR3 region has the DNA TGTGCCAGCAGGGGAGGGTACGACTCCTACGAGCAGTACTTC.

The chain has TRBV13 and TRBJ2-6; D is uncertain. Germline V gives CDR1 PRHDT, CDR2 FYEKMQ (reference sequence). This CDR3 contains 17 residues. Trimming left V 5 bases short and J 2 bases short, with 16 bases between. The CDR3 spells CASSPRSVFAGANVLTF. CDR3 bases: TGTGCCAGCAGCCCCCGGTCGGTCTTTGCTGGGGCCAACGTCCTGACTTTC.

The CDR3 is CASSQGQGADGYTF. The DNA for the CDR3 is TGTGCCAGCAGCCAGGGACAGGGGGCGGATGGCTACACCTTC. The chain has TRBV7-9 and TRBJ1-2; 12 nucleotides align to TRBD1. CDR1 and CDR2 from the germline V gene are SEHNR and FQNEAQ (reference sequence). The CDR3 covers 14 residues. With V trimmed by 5 bases and J by 6 bases, 4 bases remained unmatched.

The chain employs TRBV5-1 and TRBJ2-3, with TRBD2 matching 10 bases. CDR1 is SGHRS and CDR2 is YFSETQ in the germline V gene. The junction had 3 bases not matched to a gene; V was cut back by 1 base and J by 4 bases. CDR3 length: 15 residues. DNA of the CDR3: TGCGCCAGCAGCTTGCGGCTAGCGGGGGCAGATACGCAGTATTTT. Protein sequence: CASSLRLAGADTQYF. Drawing the rest from reference TRBV5-1 and TRBJ2-3, the complete variable domain is KAGVTQTPRYLIKTRGQQVTLSCSPISGHRSVSWYQQTPGQGLQFLFEYFSETQRNKGNFPGRFSGRQFSNSRSEMNVSTLELGDSALYLCASSLRLAGADTQYFGPGTRLTVL.

This clone was counted a single time. CDR3 amino acids: CAISEQIPNTEAFF. DNA for the CDR3: TGTGCCATCAGTGAGCAGATTCCGAACACTGAAGCTTTCTTT. The chain has TRBV10-3 and TRBJ1-1; D gene unclear. This CDR3 is built from 14 residues. Trimming took 2 bases from V and 1 from J, leaving 8 bases between them. The germline V gene encodes CDR1 ENHRY and CDR2 SYGVKD.

This clone was detected only once. The rearrangement links TRBV27 to TRBJ2-7, with no clear D. This CDR3 contains 11 residues. The germline CDR1 and CDR2 sequences are MNHEY and SMNVEV (reference sequence). Between the trimmed V and J ends, which lost 3 bases and 3 bases, there was a span of 3 bases. CDR3 amino acids: CASSFNYEQYF. CDR3 bases: TGTGCCAGCAGTTTTAACTACGAGCAGTACTTC.

The chain has TRBV4-1 and TRBJ2-7; 9 bases are shared with TRBD2. The CDR3 length is 20 residues. Germline V gene data show CDR1 as MGHRA and CDR2 as YSYEKL. Germline trimming cut 0 bases from V and 0 bases from J; bases unmatched to any gene: 15. The DNA of the CDR3 is TGCGCCAGCAGCCAAGATTTAACCGGGATAAGCGGGGGGCCCTCCTACGAGCAGTACTTC. This encodes CASSQDLTGISGGPSYEQYF.

This clone was counted once. This chain uses TRBV7-9 with TRBJ1-6; the D gene is possibly TRBD1 (6 bases). This CDR3 region has 13 residues. Germline V CDR1 and CDR2: SEHNR, FQNEAQ (reference sequence). Between the trimmed V and J ends, which lost 3 bases and 8 bases, there was a span of 8 bases. The CDR3: CASSLTGDSPLHF. Here the CDR3 DNA reads TGTGCCAGCAGCTTGACAGGAGATTCACCCCTCCACTTT.

The chain uses TRBV5-1 and TRBJ2-3; D may be TRBD2 (6 bases). From germline, CDR1 is SGHRS and CDR2 YFSETQ. This CDR3 region has 13 residues. V was trimmed by 2 bases and J by 4 bases, leaving 8 bases between them. Written as DNA, the CDR3 is TGCGCCAGCAGCTTCGGGGGTGCAGATACGCAGTATTTT. Protein sequence: CASSFGGADTQYF.

A few counts support this clone. The V call is TRBV7-2, the J call TRBJ1-1; D remains ambiguous. V was cut by 1 base and J by 7 bases, with 7 bases left in between. Germline V CDR1 and CDR2: SGHTA, FQGNSA. This CDR3 is 12 amino acids long. The CDR3: CASSLVGLEAFF. The CDR3 DNA reads TGTGCCAGCAGCTTAGTCGGACTTGAAGCTTTCTTT.

This clone came up once. The rearrangement joins TRBV19 to TRBJ2-7; no reliable D call. Trimming removed 3 bases from V and 2 bases from J, with 11 bases in between. From germline, CDR1 is LNHDA and CDR2 SQIVND (reference sequence). The CDR3 covers 14 residues. CDR3 DNA sequence: TGTGCCAGTAGTATCCTCGGGTACCCCTACGAGCAGTACTTC. This translates into CASSILGYPYEQYF.

Comment on this clone: Other nucleotide sequences from this sample produce the same CDR3. This chain connects TRBV29-1 to TRBJ1-2; 11 bases fit TRBD1. V gave up 7 bases and J gave up 3 bases; unmatched junction bases: 4. The CDR3 sequence is 13 residues long. Germline V gene sequence: CDR1 SQVTM, CDR2 ANQGSEA. The CDR3 region is CSAGQGADYGYTF. The CDR3 DNA reads as TGCAGCGCCGGACAGGGGGCGGACTATGGCTACACCTTC.

This sequence joins TRBV27 and TRBJ1-2; TRBD1 matches 7 bases. CDR3 length equals 13 residues. CDR1 is MNHEY, CDR2 SMNVEV, per germline (reference sequence). Losses at the gene ends were 5 bases for V and 8 bases for J; bases not matched to a gene: 8. In DNA, the CDR3 is TGTGCCAGCAGTGCGCGACAGGGAAGGGGCTACACCTTC. This encodes CASSARQGRGYTF.

The V and J genes are TRBV6-5 and TRBJ1-1; TRBD1 is a possible D gene (6 bases). Germline V gene lookup returns CDR1 MNHEY and CDR2 SVGAGI. Trimming took off 2 bases at V and 2 bases at J, with 15 bases between the two ends. The CDR3 has 16 amino acids. CDR3 protein: CASSYGQGLYNTEAFF. The CDR3 DNA is TGTGCCAGCAGTTACGGGCAGGGGCTTTACAACACTGAAGCTTTCTTT.